This TCR beta chain emerged from a study of PD-1 blockade in classical Hodgkin lymphoma. Remarks on this clone: Its specificity is not known.

Each and every patient relapsed after autologous stem cell transplantation, and patients got differing brentuximab vedotin exposure. Negative selection with magnetic separation was used to purify CD4+ T cells from thawed PBMCs. Assay: immunoSEQ multiplex PCR; the TCRdb copy retains only in-frame clones and omits some. The table includes thousands of clones, roughly 89% detected once. Deletions cut 4 bases from V and 2 bases from J, with 11 bases between. The CDR3 sequence is 14 residues long. Germline CDR1 SGHRS, CDR2 YFSETQ. Notes on the study in general: Whoever responded completely had baseline diversity much like that seen in newly diagnosed patients. Only CD4+ TCR diversity, not CD8+, had risen significantly by C4D1.

This specimen was CD4+ T cells from blood, taken at baseline. The gene calls are TRBV5-1 and TRBJ2-3, with D maybe TRBD1 (6 bases). The source is a human donor with classical Hodgkin lymphoma. CDR3 nucleotide sequence: TGCGCCAGCAGCCCCGGACAGATCACAGATACGCAGTATTTT. Translating gives CASSPGQITDTQYF.